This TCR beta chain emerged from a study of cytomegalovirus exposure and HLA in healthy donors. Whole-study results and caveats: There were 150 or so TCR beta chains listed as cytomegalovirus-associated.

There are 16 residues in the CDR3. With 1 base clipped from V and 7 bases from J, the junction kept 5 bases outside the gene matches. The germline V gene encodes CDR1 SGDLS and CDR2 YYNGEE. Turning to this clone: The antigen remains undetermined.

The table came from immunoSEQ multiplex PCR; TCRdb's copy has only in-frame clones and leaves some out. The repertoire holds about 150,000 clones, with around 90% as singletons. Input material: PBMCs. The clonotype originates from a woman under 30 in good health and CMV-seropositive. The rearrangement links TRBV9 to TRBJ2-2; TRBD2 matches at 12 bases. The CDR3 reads CASSVLAGGPGGELFF. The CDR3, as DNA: TGTGCCAGCAGCGTACTAGCGGGAGGGCCCGGCGGGGAGCTGTTTTTT.